This T cell receptor (beta chain) was identified during a study of immune cell composition in non-small cell lung cancer. CDR3 size: 17 residues. Trimming at V came to 5 bases and at J to 0 bases, leaving 9 bases not matched to a gene. Looked up from germline, CDR1 is KGHSH and CDR2 is LQKENI. Normal lung was sampled as far from the tumour as possible, at least 3 cm. Genomic DNA came from frozen unsorted single-cell suspensions. The assay was immunoSEQ multiplex PCR, and TCRdb's table has in-frame clones only and misses some. The sample has some 4,600 clones; over 60% are singletons. The receptor's source is a human donor with non-small cell lung cancer. This sequence joins TRBV18 and TRBJ2-1, with 8 bases lining up with TRBD2. Sequencing input: non-adjacent lung tissue. DNA of the CDR3: TGTGCCAGCTCAACGACTAGCGCGGCAGGCTCCTACAATGAGCAGTTCTTC. Its protein product is CASSTTSAAGSYNEQFF.